This passage covers 17 T cell receptor beta chains from one sample sequenced in a study of shared clonotypes between healthy human individuals. The assay was immunoSEQ multiplex PCR, and TCRdb's table has in-frame clones only and misses some. Among more than 400,000 clones listed, more than 75% were seen once. Source material: PBMCs. The receptors derive from a woman in her thirties or forties in good health. Some clones in this sample may be carry-over from other donors' samples.

This clone was recorded a few times. This sequence joins TRBV7-9 and TRBJ1-1; a weak D match, TRBD1 (5 bases). The V gene's germline CDR1 is SEHNR and CDR2 FQNEAQ (reference sequence). Trimming took off 1 base at V and 5 bases at J, with 14 bases between the two ends. This CDR3 contains 15 residues. The CDR3 coding sequence is TGTGCCAGCAGCTTAGTTTTCGCAGGGAAAACTGAAGCTTTCTTT. This sequence encodes CASSLVFAGKTEAFF. The full variable domain, in which reference TRBV7-9 and TRBJ1-1 provide the parts outside the CDR3, is DTGVSQNPRHKITKRGQNVTFRCDPISEHNRLYWYRQTLGQGPEFLTYFQNEAQLEKSRLLSDRFSAERPKGSFSTLEIQRTEQGDSAMYLCASSLVFAGKTEAFFGQGTRLTVV.

The V gene is TRBV19, the J gene TRBJ2-2; D is possibly TRBD1 or TRBD2 (5 bases each). Germline assignment: CDR1 LNHDA and CDR2 SQIVND (reference sequence). The CDR3 runs to 15 residues. V was cut by 6 bases and J by 8 bases, with 19 bases left in between. The CDR3 DNA sequence: TGTGCCAGTAGCCAGGGACCGATAAGAGTGGGGGAGCTGTTTTTT. Amino acids: CASSQGPIRVGELFF.

Worth noting for this clone: It may be a read error: a sequence one base away is much more abundant. V is TRBV7-6 and J is TRBJ2-5; a weak D match, TRBD2 (6 bases). The CDR3 is 14 residues long. Trimming shortened V by 2 bases and J by 1 base, and 8 bases separated the two germline ends. The germline gives CDR1 SGHVS, CDR2 FNYEAQ. For the CDR3, the DNA is TGTGCCAGCAGCTTATTGGGGGGCCAAGAGACCCAGTACTTC. Translating it yields CASSLLGGQETQYF.

The chain is built from TRBV6-1 and TRBJ1-2; 10 bases are a match to TRBD1. The J segment lost 5 bases and the V segment lost 6 bases, leaving 6 bases of the junction unmatched. The CDR3 extends over 14 amino acids. Germline values: CDR1 MNHNS, CDR2 SASEGT. The CDR3 DNA is TGTGCCAGCAGCCCGGACAGGGGGACGTATGGCTACACCTTC. It translates to CASSPDRGTYGYTF.

V and J are TRBV5-5 and TRBJ2-5, with a tentative D call TRBD2 (5 bases). CDR3 length equals 13 residues. V was cut by 4 bases and J by 5 bases, with 12 bases left in between. Per the germline V gene, CDR1 is SGHKS and CDR2 is YYEKEE (reference sequence). CDR3 in DNA: TGTGCCAGCAGCGGAGGAGTCAGGGAGACCCAGTACTTC. It translates to CASSGGVRETQYF.

The rearrangement links TRBV6-1 to TRBJ2-5; the match to TRBD2 covers 7 bases. The tail of the sequence fits TRBJ2-7 better, so the J call may be wrong. Germline V gene sequence: CDR1 MNHNS, CDR2 SASEGT. This CDR3 comprises 14 residues. In DNA, the CDR3 is TGTGCCAGCGTTAGCGGGTTCAGCTCCTACGAGCAGTACTTC. Its protein product is CASVSGFSSYEQYF.

This clone was counted between two and nine times. The V gene is TRBV7-2, the J gene TRBJ1-3, with 12 nucleotides matching TRBD1. Losses at the gene ends were 2 bases for V and 3 bases for J; bases not matched to a gene: 8. The CDR3 has 18 residues. Germline V gene sequence: CDR1 SGHTA, CDR2 FQGNSA. CDR3 DNA: TGTGCCAGCAGCTTAACCGGGACAGGGGGCTCCATTGGAAACACCATATATTTT. As protein: CASSLTGTGGSIGNTIYF.

This clone was detected only a few times. The chain couples TRBV6-5 to TRBJ2-7, with 7 bases matching TRBD1. Germline values: CDR1 MNHEY, CDR2 SVGAGI. The CDR3 contains 13 residues. J lost 7 bases, V lost 6 bases, and 9 bases had no gene match. CDR3 nucleotides: TGTGCCAGCAGACGGGACAGTTTCGAAGAGCAGTACTTC. This codes for CASRRDSFEEQYF.

The genes are TRBV7-2 and TRBJ1-1; D unresolved. This CDR3 spans 13 amino acids. Germline V gene lookup returns CDR1 SGHTA and CDR2 FQGNSA. Trimming pared 7 bases from V and 4 bases from J, leaving 13 bases between. CDR3 sequence (DNA): TGTGCCAGCACCACTGCAACCTTCACTGAAGCTTTCTTT. This translates into CASTTATFTEAFF.

This clone turned up a few times. This same CDR3 is encoded by further DNA sequences in the sample. This chain links TRBV30 with TRBJ1-3; D is undetermined. V was pared by 0 bases and J by 0 bases, with 6 bases between. Germline V gene lookup returns CDR1 GTSNPN and CDR2 SVGIG (reference sequence). The CDR3 contains 14 residues. CDR3 DNA: TGTGCCTGGAGTGTACGGGGCTCTGGAAACACCATATATTTT. Translation: CAWSVRGSGNTIYF.

The gene calls are TRBV5-4 and TRBJ2-1, with 7 bases identical to TRBD1. V lost 3 bases to trimming and J lost 3 bases; unmatched junction nucleotides: 3. Germline V CDR1 and CDR2: SGHNT, YYREEE (reference sequence). The CDR3 is made up of 14 amino acids. The CDR3 region is CASSSNRGYNEQFF. CDR3 DNA sequence: TGTGCCAGCAGCTCCAACAGGGGCTACAATGAGCAGTTCTTC.

Remarks on this clone: This same CDR3 is encoded by further DNA sequences in the sample. This chain uses TRBV18 with TRBJ2-1; TRBD2 agrees at 12 bases. With 3 bases clipped from V and 4 bases from J, the junction kept 1 base outside the gene matches. CDR1 is KGHSH and CDR2 is LQKENI in the germline V gene. This CDR3 is built from 15 residues. CDR3 sequence: CASSPGLAGYNEQFF. The CDR3 coding sequence is TGTGCCAGCTCACCTGGACTAGCGGGATACAATGAGCAGTTCTTC.

The chain has TRBV7-6 and TRBJ2-3, with TRBD2 as a possible D gene (5 bases). The CDR3 spans 13 residues. Germline V gene lookup returns CDR1 SGHVS and CDR2 FNYEAQ. The germline V and J ends were trimmed by 1 base and 5 bases, with 7 bases remaining between them. The CDR3 protein is CASSLEAEDTQYF. CDR3 nucleotide sequence: TGTGCCAGCAGCTTAGAAGCGGAAGATACGCAGTATTTT.

The V and J genes are TRBV5-1 and TRBJ2-5; possibly TRBD2 for D (6 bases). Trimming shortened V by 3 bases and J by 2 bases, and 11 bases separated the two germline ends. Germline V gene data show CDR1 as SGHRS and CDR2 as YFSETQ. The CDR3 covers 14 residues. The CDR3 region has the DNA TGCGCCAGCAGCTCCTCTAGCGTTCAAGAGACCCAGTACTTC. Its protein is CASSSSSVQETQYF. Filled out from reference TRBV5-1 and TRBJ2-5, the complete variable domain reads KAGVTQTPRYLIKTRGQQVTLSCSPISGHRSVSWYQQTPGQGLQFLFEYFSETQRNKGNFPGRFSGRQFSNSRSEMNVSTLELGDSALYLCASSSSSVQETQYFGPGTRLLVL.

V gene TRBV27 combines with J gene TRBJ2-3; D not resolved. The germline V gene has CDR1 MNHEY and CDR2 SMNVEV (reference sequence). The V gene lost 0 bases and the J gene lost 4 bases, with 8 bases spanning the gap. The CDR3 is 14 residues long. CDR3 DNA: TGTGCCAGCAGTTTATCGGAGCTTTCAGATACGCAGTATTTT. Translating it yields CASSLSELSDTQYF.

V gene TRBV27 combines with J gene TRBJ1-2, with TRBD1 identical over 9 bases. The CDR3 is 15 amino acids. V lost 2 bases, J lost 4 bases, and 5 bases stayed unmatched. The germline V gene has CDR1 MNHEY and CDR2 SMNVEV (reference sequence). This CDR3 reads CASSLKETGGYGYTF. As DNA, the CDR3 is TGTGCCAGCAGTTTAAAAGAGACAGGGGGCTATGGCTACACCTTC.

This clone was counted between two and nine times. The chain couples TRBV7-2 to TRBJ2-3; maybe TRBD1 (6 bases). Trimming shortened V by 6 bases and J by 2 bases, and 15 bases separated the two germline ends. CDR3 length: 15 amino acids. CDR1 is SGHTA and CDR2 is FQGNSA in the germline V gene. CDR3 amino acids: CASRQPGHPTDTQYF. The CDR3, as DNA: TGTGCCAGCAGACAACCGGGACACCCCACAGATACGCAGTATTTT.